The T cell receptor beta chain described here comes from a study of cytomegalovirus exposure and HLA in healthy donors. Notes on the study in general: Further analysis, carried out later, found HLA-associated TCR beta chains more clonally expanded than equally common other chains. A few chains tied to CMV proved CMV antigen-specific in vitro.

In regard to this clone: Its antigen is unknown.

With 60 Vbeta and 13 Jbeta primers, the PCR was carried out. Assay: immunoSEQ multiplex PCR; the TCRdb copy retains only in-frame clones and omits some. This table holds 99,000 or so clones, over 70% found once. V lost 5 bases to trimming and J lost 5 bases, with 9 bases between them. This CDR3 spans 13 amino acids. Germline V gene lookup returns CDR1 MNHNY and CDR2 SVGAGI (reference sequence). Donors consisted of healthy bone marrow donors. The gene calls are TRBV6-6 and TRBJ1-4; D might be TRBD1 (5 bases). The origin of this receptor is a woman in her forties in good health and CMV-seropositive. The source material was PBMCs. CDR3: CASSLRTNEKLFF. For the CDR3, the DNA is TGTGCCAGCAGTCTACGGACAAATGAAAAACTGTTTTTT.